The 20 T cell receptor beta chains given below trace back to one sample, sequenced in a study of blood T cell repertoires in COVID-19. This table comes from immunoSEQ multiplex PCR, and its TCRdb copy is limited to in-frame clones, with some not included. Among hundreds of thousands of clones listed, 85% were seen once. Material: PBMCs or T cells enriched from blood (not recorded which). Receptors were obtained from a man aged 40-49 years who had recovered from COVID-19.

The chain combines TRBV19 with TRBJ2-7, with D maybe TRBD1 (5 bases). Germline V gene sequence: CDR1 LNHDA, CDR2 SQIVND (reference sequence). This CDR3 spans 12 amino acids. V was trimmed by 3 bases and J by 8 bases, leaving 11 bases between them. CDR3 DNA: TGTGCCAGTAGTATGGACATGTCTCAGCAGTACTTC. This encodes CASSMDMSQQYF. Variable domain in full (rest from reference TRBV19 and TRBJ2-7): DGGITQSPKYLFRKEGQNVTLSCEQNLNHDAMYWYRQDPGQGLRLIYYSQIVNDFQKGDIAEGYSVSREKKESFPLTVTSAQKNPTAFYLCASSMDMSQQYFGPGTRLTVT.

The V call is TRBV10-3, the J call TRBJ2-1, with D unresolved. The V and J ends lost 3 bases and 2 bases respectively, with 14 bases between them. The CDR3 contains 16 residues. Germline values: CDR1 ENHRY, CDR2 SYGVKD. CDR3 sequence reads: CAISDTLPIAYNEQFF. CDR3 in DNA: TGTGCCATCAGTGACACCTTACCCATAGCCTACAATGAGCAGTTCTTC.

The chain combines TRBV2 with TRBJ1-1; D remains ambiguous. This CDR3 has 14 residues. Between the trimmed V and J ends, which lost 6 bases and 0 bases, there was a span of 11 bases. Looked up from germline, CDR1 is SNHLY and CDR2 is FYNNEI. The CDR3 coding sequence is TGTGCCAGCAGGAGAGAGATGTTGAACACTGAAGCTTTCTTT. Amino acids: CASRREMLNTEAFF.

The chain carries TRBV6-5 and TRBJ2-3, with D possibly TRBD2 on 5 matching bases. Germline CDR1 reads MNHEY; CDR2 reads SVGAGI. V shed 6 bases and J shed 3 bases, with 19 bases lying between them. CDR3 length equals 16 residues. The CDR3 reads CASSYESGKGTDTQYF. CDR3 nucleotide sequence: TGTGCCAGCAGCTACGAGTCGGGAAAGGGAACAGATACGCAGTATTTT.

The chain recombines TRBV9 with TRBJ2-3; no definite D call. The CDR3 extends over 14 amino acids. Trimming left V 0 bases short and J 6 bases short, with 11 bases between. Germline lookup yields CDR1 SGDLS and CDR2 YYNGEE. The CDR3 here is CASSVEWSSDTQYF. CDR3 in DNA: TGTGCCAGCAGCGTAGAATGGTCGAGCGATACGCAGTATTTT.

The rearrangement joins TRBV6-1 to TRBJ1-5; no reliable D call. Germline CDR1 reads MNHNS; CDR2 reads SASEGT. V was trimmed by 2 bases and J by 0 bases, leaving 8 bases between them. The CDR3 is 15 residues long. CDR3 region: CASSEHKYSNQPQHF. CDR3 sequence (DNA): TGTGCCAGCAGTGAACACAAGTATAGCAATCAGCCCCAGCATTTT.

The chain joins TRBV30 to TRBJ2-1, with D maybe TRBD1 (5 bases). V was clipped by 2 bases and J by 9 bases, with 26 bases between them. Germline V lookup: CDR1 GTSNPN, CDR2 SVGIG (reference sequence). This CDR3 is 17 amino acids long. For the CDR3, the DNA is TGTGCCTGGAGTTCCGGTTTTGGGCTTGTTGTTAGGGGTGAGCAGTTCTTC. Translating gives CAWSSGFGLVVRGEQFF.

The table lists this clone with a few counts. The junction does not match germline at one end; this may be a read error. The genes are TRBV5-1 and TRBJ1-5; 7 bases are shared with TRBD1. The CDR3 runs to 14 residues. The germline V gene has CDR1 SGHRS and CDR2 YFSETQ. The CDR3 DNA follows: TGCGCCAGCAGTTTGGGACAGCGCAATCAGCCCCAGCATTTT. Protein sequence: CASSLGQRNQPQHF.

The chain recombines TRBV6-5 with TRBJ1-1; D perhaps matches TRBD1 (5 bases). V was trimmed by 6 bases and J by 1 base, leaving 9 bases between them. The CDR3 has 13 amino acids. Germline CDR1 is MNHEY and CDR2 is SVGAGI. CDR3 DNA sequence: TGTGCCAGCAGAGACAGTCAGAACACTGAAGCTTTCTTT. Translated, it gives CASRDSQNTEAFF.

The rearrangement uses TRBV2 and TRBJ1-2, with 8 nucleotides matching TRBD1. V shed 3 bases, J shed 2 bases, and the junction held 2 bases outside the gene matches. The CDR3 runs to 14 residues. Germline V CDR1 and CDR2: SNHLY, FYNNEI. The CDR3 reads CASSDRGQNYGYTF. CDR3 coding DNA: TGTGCCAGCAGTGACAGGGGGCAGAACTATGGCTACACCTTC. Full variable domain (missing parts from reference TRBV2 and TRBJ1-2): EPEVTQTPSHQVTQMGQEVILRCVPISNHLYFYWYRQILGQKVEFLVSFYNNEISEKSEIFDDQFSVERPDGSNFTLKIRSTKLEDSAMYFCASSDRGQNYGYTFGSGTRLTVV.

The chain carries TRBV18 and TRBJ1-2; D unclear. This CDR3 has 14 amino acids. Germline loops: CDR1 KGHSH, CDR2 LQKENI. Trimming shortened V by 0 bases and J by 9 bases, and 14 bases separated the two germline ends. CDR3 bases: TGTGCCAGCTCACCACCGGGCTCAGCATGGCGCTACACCTTC. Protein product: CASSPPGSAWRYTF.

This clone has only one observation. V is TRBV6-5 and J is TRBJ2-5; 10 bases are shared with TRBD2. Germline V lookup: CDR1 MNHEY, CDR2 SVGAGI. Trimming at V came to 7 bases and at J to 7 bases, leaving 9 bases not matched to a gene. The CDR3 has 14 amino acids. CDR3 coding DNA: TGTGCCAGCATGGGTCTAGCGGGAGAAAGGACCCAGTACTTC. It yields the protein CASMGLAGERTQYF.

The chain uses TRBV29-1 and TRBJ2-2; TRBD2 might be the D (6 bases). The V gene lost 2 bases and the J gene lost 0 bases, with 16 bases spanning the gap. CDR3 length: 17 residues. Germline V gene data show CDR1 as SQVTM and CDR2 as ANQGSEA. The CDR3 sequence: CSVEYLGRTTNTGELFF. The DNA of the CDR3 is TGCAGCGTTGAATATCTGGGCAGGACTACGAACACCGGGGAGCTGTTTTTT.

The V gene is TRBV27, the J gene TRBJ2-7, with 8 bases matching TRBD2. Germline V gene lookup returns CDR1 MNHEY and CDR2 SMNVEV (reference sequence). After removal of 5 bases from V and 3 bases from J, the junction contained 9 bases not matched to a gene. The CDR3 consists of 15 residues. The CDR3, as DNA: TGTGCCAGCAGTCCACTAGCGGCAACTTTCTACGAGCAGTACTTC. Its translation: CASSPLAATFYEQYF.

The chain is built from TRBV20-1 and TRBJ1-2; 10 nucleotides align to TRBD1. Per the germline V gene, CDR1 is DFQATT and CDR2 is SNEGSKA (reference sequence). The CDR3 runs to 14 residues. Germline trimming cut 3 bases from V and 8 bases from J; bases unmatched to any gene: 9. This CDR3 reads CSASSETGGWGYTF. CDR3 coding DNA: TGCAGTGCTAGTTCCGAGACAGGGGGCTGGGGCTACACCTTC.

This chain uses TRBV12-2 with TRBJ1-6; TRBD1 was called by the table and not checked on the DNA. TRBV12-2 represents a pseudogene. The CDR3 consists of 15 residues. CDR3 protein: CASRPTISSCQTLHF. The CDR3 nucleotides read TGTGCAAGTCGCCCGACAATATCGAGCTGCCAAACCCTCCACTTT.

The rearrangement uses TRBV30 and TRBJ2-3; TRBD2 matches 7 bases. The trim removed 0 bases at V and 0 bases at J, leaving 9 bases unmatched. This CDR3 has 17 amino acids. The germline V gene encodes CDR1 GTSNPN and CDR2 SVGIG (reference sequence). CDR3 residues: CAWSVNFLAASTDTQYF. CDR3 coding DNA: TGTGCCTGGAGTGTCAACTTCCTAGCGGCTAGCACAGATACGCAGTATTTT.

The CDR3 reads CASSPPYGGDSYEQYF. As DNA, the CDR3 is TGCGCCAGCTCCCCCCCCTACGGCGGAGACTCCTACGAGCAGTACTTC. The chain employs TRBV10-2 and TRBJ2-7, with D unresolved. The CDR3 is 16 amino acids. V lost 8 bases, J lost 0 bases, and 20 bases lay in between. The V gene's germline CDR1 is WSHSY and CDR2 SAAADI.

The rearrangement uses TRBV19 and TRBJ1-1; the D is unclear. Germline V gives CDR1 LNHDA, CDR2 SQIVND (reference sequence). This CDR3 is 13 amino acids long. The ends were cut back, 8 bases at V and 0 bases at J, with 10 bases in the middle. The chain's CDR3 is CASSDGVNTEAFF. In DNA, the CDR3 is TGTGCCAGTTCCGACGGAGTGAACACTGAAGCTTTCTTT.

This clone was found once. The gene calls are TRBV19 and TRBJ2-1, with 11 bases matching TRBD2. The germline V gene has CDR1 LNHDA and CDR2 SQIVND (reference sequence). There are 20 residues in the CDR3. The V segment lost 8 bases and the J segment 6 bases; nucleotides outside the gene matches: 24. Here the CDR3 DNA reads TGTGCCAGTTGGCCCCAGGGGATGCCGGGACTAGCGGCCCGGCCCAATGAGCAGTTCTTC. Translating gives CASWPQGMPGLAARPNEQFF. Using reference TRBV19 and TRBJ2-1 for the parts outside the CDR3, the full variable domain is DGGITQSPKYLFRKEGQNVTLSCEQNLNHDAMYWYRQDPGQGLRLIYYSQIVNDFQKGDIAEGYSVSREKKESFPLTVTSAQKNPTAFYLCASWPQGMPGLAARPNEQFFGPGTRLTVL.